These 18 T cell receptor beta chains share one sample of origin, sequenced in a study of T cell responses to AZD1222 COVID-19 vaccine. The data were produced by immunoSEQ multiplex PCR, yet TCRdb's version contains in-frame clones alone and is incomplete. Among about 130,000 clones, around 92% were seen once, and the ten largest hold approximately 4.2%. Sample: peripheral blood, taken on day 0 of AZD1222 vaccination. These receptors originate from an adult in good health.

The chain couples TRBV6-5 to TRBJ1-1; D is unclear. The CDR3 length is 14 residues. CDR1 and CDR2 from the germline V gene are MNHEY and SVGAGI. The ends were cut back, 7 bases at V and 1 base at J, with 13 bases in the middle. CDR3 DNA: TGTGCCAGCACCCGAGGAACGTGGAACACTGAAGCTTTCTTT. Its protein product is CASTRGTWNTEAFF.

The rearrangement links TRBV10-1 to TRBJ1-3, with D hard to call. Germline V lookup: CDR1 WNHNN, CDR2 SYGVQD (reference sequence). The CDR3 contains 15 residues. V shed 2 bases and J shed 2 bases, with 10 bases lying between them. The CDR3 coding sequence is TGCGCCAGCAGTGAGGACTCTACTCCTGGAAACACCATATATTTT. Its protein is CASSEDSTPGNTIYF.

The rearrangement links TRBV28 to TRBJ1-5; TRBD1 matches 7 bases. CDR1 is MDHEN, CDR2 SYDVKM, per germline. The CDR3 length is 14 residues. J was trimmed by 9 bases and V by 8 bases; bases with no gene match: 13. The CDR3 sequence is CASSNYRGSGPQHF. CDR3 coding DNA: TGTGCCAGCTCAAACTACAGGGGCAGCGGGCCCCAGCATTTT.

The chain carries TRBV7-2 and TRBJ1-2; no clear D. CDR3 length equals 14 residues. V gave up 5 bases and J gave up 4 bases, with 14 bases separating them. Germline CDR1 is SGHTA and CDR2 is FQGNSA. The chain's CDR3 is CASSLGYYGYGYTF. DNA for the CDR3: TGTGCCAGCAGCCTCGGGTACTATGGCTATGGCTACACCTTC. Full variable domain (missing parts from reference TRBV7-2 and TRBJ1-2): GAGVSQSPSNKVTEKGKDVELRCDPISGHTALYWYRQSLGQGLEFLIYFQGNSAPDKSGLPSDRFSAERTGGSVSTLTIQRTQQEDSAVYLCASSLGYYGYGYTFGSGTRLTVV.

V usage is TRBV6-6 and J usage is TRBJ1-5; D is perhaps TRBD1 (5 bases). The CDR3 has 12 residues. V lost 5 bases and J 11 bases, leaving 13 bases between the germline ends. Germline CDR1 reads MNHNY; CDR2 reads SVGAGI (reference sequence). CDR3 loop: CASSNIREAQHF. Here the CDR3 DNA reads TGTGCCAGCAGTAATATCAGGGAGGCCCAGCATTTT.

The table lists this clone with a few counts. The V and J genes are TRBV12-3 or TRBV12-4 and TRBJ2-2, with a possible D match to TRBD2 (5 bases). The V end was cut by 2 bases, the J end by 6 bases, with 7 bases between. The CDR3 loop spans 13 amino acids. The DNA for the CDR3 is TGTGCCAGCAGTTTACTAGCACCCGGGGAGCTGTTTTTT. This encodes CASSLLAPGELFF.

This clone appeared a few times. The CDR3 is CASSLGTGDRRYGYTF. DNA for the CDR3: TGTGCCAGCAGTTTGGGGACAGGGGACCGTCGGTATGGCTACACCTTC. V and J are TRBV27 and TRBJ1-2, with 10 bases aligning to TRBD1. CDR3 size: 16 residues. Looked up from germline, CDR1 is MNHEY and CDR2 is SMNVEV (reference sequence). The ends lost 3 bases at V and 5 bases at J; junction bases unmatched: 9.

A single count supports this clone. The rearrangement links TRBV12-3 or TRBV12-4 to TRBJ2-3; TRBD2 aligns across 11 bases. Trimming cost V 5 bases and J 9 bases; bases outside gene matches: 4. The CDR3 totals 13 residues. The CDR3 DNA follows: TGTGCCAGCAGTCCCGGGACTAGCGGAACGCAGTATTTT. It translates to CASSPGTSGTQYF.

This rearrangement joins TRBV4-1 to TRBJ2-5; D remains unclear. The CDR3 extends over 13 amino acids. CDR1 MGHRA and CDR2 YSYEKL come from the germline V gene. Trimming shortened V by 0 bases and J by 4 bases, and 6 bases separated the two germline ends. The CDR3 spells CASSQELLETQYF. The DNA for the CDR3 is TGCGCCAGCAGCCAAGAGCTCCTAGAGACCCAGTACTTC.

The rearrangement uses TRBV4-1 and TRBJ2-2; 7 bases fit TRBD2. CDR3 length: 18 residues. Losses at the gene ends were 0 bases for V and 3 bases for J; bases not matched to a gene: 10. From germline, CDR1 is MGHRA and CDR2 YSYEKL. The CDR3 sequence: CASSQDPRAGAYTGELFF. The CDR3, as DNA: TGCGCCAGCAGCCAAGATCCTCGCGCGGGAGCTTACACCGGGGAGCTGTTTTTT.

This chain joins TRBV4-1 and TRBJ2-4; a possible D gene is TRBD2 (6 bases). The germline gives CDR1 MGHRA, CDR2 YSYEKL. CDR3 length equals 17 residues. Trimming left V 0 bases short and J 0 bases short, with 12 bases between. The CDR3 DNA reads TGCGCCAGCAGCCAAGATCGGGGACTTTTAGCCAAAAACATTCAGTACTTC. Translating it yields CASSQDRGLLAKNIQYF.

The genes are TRBV28 and TRBJ2-5; 7 bases align to TRBD2. This CDR3 spans 15 amino acids. Unmatched junction bases numbered 11, after V lost 10 bases and J lost 0 bases. Germline V CDR1 and CDR2: MDHEN, SYDVKM. The CDR3 region has the DNA TGTGCCACTACCTCGGGCCTAGCGGACCAAGAGACCCAGTACTTC. Translated, it gives CATTSGLADQETQYF.

This clone was seen a handful of times. Different DNA sequences within this sample yield the same CDR3. The chain uses TRBV7-3 and TRBJ2-5; tentative D call: TRBD2 (6 bases). V shed 0 bases and J shed 2 bases, with 7 bases lying between them. The CDR3 extends over 14 amino acids. In germline, CDR1 is SGHTA, CDR2 FQGTGA. DNA of the CDR3: TGTGCCAGCAGCTTAACTGGGGGGCAAGAGACCCAGTACTTC. This translates into CASSLTGGQETQYF.

The V and J genes are TRBV6-1 and TRBJ1-2; D not certain. The germline V and J ends were trimmed by 1 base and 0 bases, with 9 bases remaining between them. Germline lookup yields CDR1 MNHNS and CDR2 SASEGT. The CDR3 length is 15 residues. The CDR3 sequence: CASSEDPLSNYGYTF. As DNA, the CDR3 is TGTGCCAGCAGTGAAGACCCGTTGTCTAACTATGGCTACACCTTC.

This rearrangement joins TRBV30 to TRBJ2-3; D not resolved. The ends were cut back, 8 bases at V and 8 bases at J, with 17 bases in the middle. This CDR3 contains 12 residues. Germline V gene data show CDR1 as GTSNPN and CDR2 as SVGIG (reference sequence). The CDR3 is CALKLEWATQYF. The DNA of the CDR3 is TGTGCCCTAAAACTGGAGTGGGCTACGCAGTATTTT.

This clone was picked up one time. J is TRBJ1-3 and V is TRBV6-5; TRBD1 might be the D (5 bases). The CDR3 totals 12 residues. CDR1 and CDR2 from the germline V gene are MNHEY and SVGAGI. The germline V and J ends were trimmed by 8 bases and 4 bases, with 9 bases remaining between them. CDR3 region: CASHGTGNTIYF. CDR3 in DNA: TGTGCCAGCCACGGGACGGGAAACACCATATATTTT.

The chain uses TRBV3-1 (or the pseudogene TRBV3-2) and TRBJ1-2; tentatively, D is TRBD1 (6 bases). The CDR3 is 17 amino acids. The germline V and J ends were trimmed by 0 bases and 2 bases, with 16 bases remaining between them. The germline CDR1 and CDR2 sequences are LGHDT and YNNKEL (reference sequence). This CDR3 is CASSQDRGGGMNYGYTF. CDR3 sequence (DNA): TGTGCCAGCAGCCAAGATCGCGGGGGCGGGATGAACTATGGCTACACCTTC.

This clone was seen only once. The rearrangement joins TRBV5-1 to TRBJ2-3, with D uncertain. This CDR3 is 12 amino acids long. Germline loops: CDR1 SGHRS, CDR2 YFSETQ. The V and J ends lost 4 bases and 2 bases respectively, with 5 bases between them. The CDR3 here is CASSPDTDTQYF. As DNA, the CDR3 is TGCGCCAGCAGCCCAGACACAGATACGCAGTATTTT.